The 30 T cell receptor beta chains below come from one sample, sequenced in a study of T-cell memory formation after mild COVID-19. TCRdb itself ran the 5' RACE reads through MiXCR, one entry per CDR3 protein. Here the sample spans 100,000 to 150,000 distinct CDR3 sequences, approximately 15% being singletons. What was sequenced was PBMCs or a T cell subset sorted from them (not recorded which). These receptor sequences come from a man aged 18 to 29 who had mild COVID-19 (a few samples of this study predate the infection). Cell type and time point are not known.

The chain joins TRBV6-5 to TRBJ2-7; no firm D call. CDR3 length: 12 amino acids. With 7 bases removed from V and 2 bases from J, the gap between germline ends came to 9 bases. The germline V gene encodes CDR1 MNHEY and CDR2 SVGAGI. The CDR3 spells CASKPMPYEQYV. The CDR3, as DNA: TGTGCCAGCAAACCGATGCCCTACGAGCAGTACGTC.

This clonotype was detected ten times or more. V is TRBV5-1 and J is TRBJ2-7; tentatively, D is TRBD1 (6 bases). The germline V gene has CDR1 SGHRS and CDR2 YFSETQ. V shed 4 bases and J shed 3 bases, with 17 bases lying between them. The CDR3 totals 15 residues. CDR3 nucleotide sequence: TGCGCCAGCAGCCCACTCCCCGGACAGCTCTACGAGCAGTACTTC. Protein sequence: CASSPLPGQLYEQYF.

This clonotype was counted only a few times. The V call is TRBV7-9, the J call TRBJ2-1; 13 bases line up with TRBD2. J gave up 10 bases and V 2 bases, and 2 bases lay outside the gene matches. CDR1 and CDR2 (germline): SEHNR, FQNEAQ (reference sequence). CDR3 length: 14 residues. The CDR3 is CASSLSTSGGEQFF. The CDR3 coding sequence is TGTGCCAGCAGCTTATCGACTAGCGGGGGGGAGCAGTTCTTC.

This clonotype was recorded a few times. This chain connects TRBV7-2 to TRBJ2-1, with 16 bases identical to TRBD2. After removal of 3 bases from V and 7 bases from J, the junction contained 6 bases not matched to a gene. Germline values: CDR1 SGHTA, CDR2 FQGNSA. The CDR3 contains 17 residues. CDR3 coding DNA: TGTGCCAGCAGCTTCTCCGGGACTAGCGGGGGGGTAAATGAGCAGTTCTTC. Its translation is CASSFSGTSGGVNEQFF.

The chain joins TRBV12-3 or TRBV12-4 to TRBJ1-6; no clear D gene. Between the trimmed V and J ends, which lost 6 bases and 7 bases, there was a span of 19 bases. The CDR3 has 16 amino acids. The CDR3 region is CASSHPLGGTNSPLHF. For the CDR3, the DNA is TGTGCCAGCAGCCACCCTCTCGGCGGTACGAATTCACCCCTCCACTTT.

This clonotype appeared a few times. V and J are TRBV5-1 and TRBJ2-5, with D perhaps TRBD1 (5 bases). This CDR3 spans 14 amino acids. Germline CDR1 SGHRS, CDR2 YFSETQ. V gave up 4 bases and J gave up 5 bases, with 15 bases separating them. Here the CDR3 reads CASSHGAGRETQYF. The CDR3 bases are TGCGCCAGCAGCCATGGTGCAGGGCGGGAGACCCAGTACTTC.

This clonotype has a count of ten or more. The rearrangement links TRBV6-5 to TRBJ1-1; no reliable D call. The CDR3 runs 13 residues. Germline-derived CDR1 and CDR2 are MNHEY and SVGAGI. Deletions cut 6 bases from V and 3 bases from J, with 11 bases between. The CDR3 DNA is TGTGCCAGCAGCCAGACTCGAGACACTGAAGCTTTCTTT. This translates into CASSQTRDTEAFF.

The genes are TRBV5-1 and TRBJ2-2; D not resolved. The V gene lost 4 bases and the J gene lost 5 bases, with 6 bases spanning the gap. This CDR3 is 12 amino acids long. Germline CDR1 and CDR2: SGHRS and YFSETQ. The CDR3 DNA reads as TGCGCCAGCAGCAAACCGACCGGGGAGCTGTTTTTT. Its translation is CASSKPTGELFF.

This clonotype was counted many times. The rearrangement links TRBV12-3 or TRBV12-4 to TRBJ2-3, with a tentative D call TRBD2 (6 bases). The V end was cut by 7 bases, the J end by 1 base, with 15 bases between. This CDR3 has 15 residues. CDR3 nucleotide sequence: TGTGCCAGCACTAACCCGGAGCGGGGCACAGATACGCAGTATTTT. Its translation is CASTNPERGTDTQYF.

The table lists this clonotype with many counts. As DNA, the CDR3 is TGCGCCAGTGGGACAGTTTACCCCGGGGAGCTGTTTTTT. Amino acid sequence: CASGTVYPGELFF. This rearrangement joins TRBV4-1 to TRBJ2-2; 7 bases are shared with TRBD1. Losses at the gene ends were 9 bases for V and 6 bases for J; bases not matched to a gene: 7. The length of the CDR3 is 13 residues. Germline V gene sequence: CDR1 MGHRA, CDR2 YSYEKL.

This clonotype was recorded at least ten times. The chain links TRBV4-2 to TRBJ2-1; D not resolved. Trimming pared 6 bases from V and 4 bases from J, leaving 10 bases between. The CDR3 totals 13 residues. CDR1 LGHNA and CDR2 YNFKEQ come from the germline V gene. DNA for the CDR3: TGTGCCAGCAGACTCGATACATACAATGAGCAGTTCTTC. The encoded protein is CASRLDTYNEQFF.

This sequence joins TRBV28 and TRBJ1-5, with D perhaps matching TRBD1 (5 bases). The CDR3 length is 13 residues. The germline V gene encodes CDR1 MDHEN and CDR2 SYDVKM. V was pared by 4 bases and J by 4 bases, with 8 bases between. The DNA for the CDR3 is TGTGCCAGCAGTTGGGACGGTAATCAGCCCCAGCATTTT. Translation: CASSWDGNQPQHF.

This rearrangement joins TRBV5-6 to TRBJ1-5, with 8 bases aligning to TRBD1. Germline V lookup: CDR1 SGHDT, CDR2 YYEEEE. The CDR3 extends over 14 amino acids. V dropped 3 bases and J dropped 7; count of bases not matched to a gene: 6. The CDR3 loop is CASSSGTGWQPQHF. The CDR3, as DNA: TGTGCCAGCAGCTCGGGGACAGGTTGGCAGCCCCAGCATTTT. Filled out from reference TRBV5-6 and TRBJ1-5, the complete variable domain reads DAGVTQSPTHLIKTRGQQVTLRCSPKSGHDTVSWYQQALGQGPQFIFQYYEEEERQRGNFPDRFSGHQFPNYSSELNVNALLLGDSALYLCASSSGTGWQPQHFGDGTRLSIL.

In its sample, this clonotype was seen a few times. For the CDR3, the DNA is TGTGCCAGCAGCCTAGAGCGGGGGTCCACAGATACGCAGTATTTT. Its protein product is CASSLERGSTDTQYF. The chain combines TRBV7-8 with TRBJ2-3; 8 bases are shared with TRBD2. The J segment lost 2 bases and the V segment lost 5 bases, leaving 6 bases of the junction unmatched. The CDR3 loop spans 15 amino acids. Germline V gene data show CDR1 as SGHVS and CDR2 as FQNEAQ.

This clonotype was counted ten times or more. This chain links TRBV5-1 with TRBJ2-3; 10 positions match TRBD2. The CDR3 length is 16 residues. V was clipped by 1 base and J by 1 base; unmatched bases: 3. Germline values: CDR1 SGHRS, CDR2 YFSETQ. Here the CDR3 reads CASSLTGTSGTDTQYF. The CDR3 DNA reads as TGCGCCAGCAGCTTGACCGGGACTAGCGGCACAGATACGCAGTATTTT.

This clonotype was counted between two and nine times. The chain is built from TRBV4-1 and TRBJ2-5; 7 nucleotides align to TRBD2. J was trimmed by 7 bases and V by 2 bases; bases with no gene match: 7. CDR3 length equals 14 residues. Germline CDR1 MGHRA, CDR2 YSYEKL. In nucleotides, the CDR3 is TGCGCCAGCAGCCAAACCGGGACTACCCTGACCCAGTACTTC. Encoded protein: CASSQTGTTLTQYF.

This rearrangement joins TRBV29-1 to TRBJ2-3; TRBD2 agrees at 13 bases. The CDR3 is made up of 14 amino acids. Germline loops: CDR1 SQVTM, CDR2 ANQGSEA. Trimming removed 6 bases from V and 2 bases from J; junction bases left unmatched: 2. CDR3 bases: TGCAGCGTGGGACTAGCGGGACCCACAGATACGCAGTATTTT. This encodes CSVGLAGPTDTQYF.

In this sample, this clonotype turned up many times. The rearrangement uses TRBV7-2 and TRBJ2-5; 10 nucleotides match TRBD2. J gave up 5 bases and V 6 bases, and 6 bases lay outside the gene matches. Germline CDR1 and CDR2: SGHTA and FQGNSA. The CDR3 consists of 14 residues. The CDR3 region is CASRAGTSVETQYF. Here the CDR3 DNA reads TGTGCCAGCAGGGCCGGGACTAGCGTCGAGACCCAGTACTTC.

The chain has TRBV4-3 and TRBJ1-5, with a tentative D call TRBD1 (5 bases). CDR1 and CDR2 (germline): LGHNA, YSLEER. V was cut by 0 bases and J by 6 bases, with 12 bases left in between. The CDR3 extends over 15 amino acids. For the CDR3, the DNA is TGCGCCAGCAGCCAAGAACGACAGATAACTCAGCCCCAGCATTTT. It codes for CASSQERQITQPQHF.

This clonotype was detected a few times. The chain employs TRBV6-6 and TRBJ2-1; maybe TRBD1 (6 bases). Germline CDR1 and CDR2: MNHNY and SVGAGI (reference sequence). Deletions cut 7 bases from V and 3 bases from J, with 10 bases between. CDR3 length equals 13 residues. The CDR3 loop reads CASTQGYYNEQFF. CDR3 nucleotides: TGTGCCAGCACACAGGGATACTACAATGAGCAGTTCTTC.

V gene TRBV7-3 combines with J gene TRBJ2-3; the D gene could be TRBD1 or TRBD2 (5 bases each). The germline V gene encodes CDR1 SGHTA and CDR2 FQGTGA. The ends were cut back, 2 bases at V and 0 bases at J, with 9 bases in the middle. The CDR3 sequence is 15 residues long. This CDR3 is CASSLDGGSTDTQYF. The CDR3 nucleotides read TGTGCCAGCAGCTTAGATGGGGGAAGCACAGATACGCAGTATTTT.

A few counts support this clonotype. The genes are TRBV6-5 and TRBJ1-4; no clear D. Trimming pared 8 bases from V and 4 bases from J, leaving 8 bases between. The CDR3 runs 12 residues. CDR1 is MNHEY and CDR2 is SVGAGI in the germline V gene. The DNA for the CDR3 is TGTGCCAGCGGGAGAGATAATGAAAAACTGTTTTTT. Protein product: CASGRDNEKLFF.

J is TRBJ1-1 and V is TRBV5-4; D is uncertain. The germline V and J ends were trimmed by 5 bases and 0 bases, with 11 bases remaining between them. CDR3 length: 14 amino acids. The germline gives CDR1 SGHNT, CDR2 YYREEE (reference sequence). The CDR3, as DNA: TGTGCCAGCAGTTTTAACGGGGTGAACACTGAAGCTTTCTTT. Residues: CASSFNGVNTEAFF.

This rearrangement joins TRBV2 to TRBJ1-6; D gene uncertain. The CDR3 sequence is 13 residues long. Germline-derived CDR1 and CDR2 are SNHLY and FYNNEI. Trimming removed 4 bases at V and 5 bases at J, with 6 bases between. As DNA, the CDR3 is TGTGCCAGCAGTGGGAGGAATAATTCACCCCTCCACTTT. It encodes CASSGRNNSPLHF.

This clonotype has a count of ten or more. The V call is TRBV5-1, the J call TRBJ2-1, with TRBD1 matching 9 bases. The V gene end was trimmed by 0 bases and the J gene end by 7 bases; junction bases not matched to a gene: 8. Germline V gene lookup returns CDR1 SGHRS and CDR2 YFSETQ. The length of the CDR3 is 16 residues. CDR3 sequence (DNA): TGCGCCAGCAGCTTGGATTTACCGGGACAGGGAAATGAGCAGTTCTTC. Protein: CASSLDLPGQGNEQFF.

This clonotype was observed many times. The gene calls are TRBV18 and TRBJ1-1, with TRBD1 as a possible D gene (5 bases). The CDR3 totals 14 residues. V dropped 1 base and J dropped 0 bases, with 6 bases sitting between them. Germline-derived CDR1 and CDR2 are KGHSH and LQKENI. The CDR3 reads CASSPQGLNTEAFF. Written as DNA, the CDR3 is TGTGCCAGCTCACCACAGGGGCTGAACACTGAAGCTTTCTTT.

The chain uses TRBV6-2 or TRBV6-3 and TRBJ1-3; D is unresolved. Trimming took 6 bases from V and 0 from J, leaving 12 bases between them. The length of the CDR3 is 15 residues. CDR1 and CDR2 (germline): MNHEY, SVGEGT. The CDR3 reads CASRPYPSSGNTIYF. For the CDR3, the DNA is TGTGCCAGCAGGCCCTACCCGAGCTCTGGAAACACCATATATTTT.

Only a few counts were recorded for this clonotype. The chain employs TRBV6-2 or TRBV6-3 and TRBJ1-4; D not certain. Germline CDR1 and CDR2: MNHEY and SVGEGT. The CDR3 has 12 residues. The V and J ends lost 0 bases and 6 bases respectively, with 2 bases between them. The CDR3 DNA sequence: TGTGCCAGCAGTTACTCACATGAAAAACTGTTTTTT. Its translation is CASSYSHEKLFF.

This clonotype was seen at least ten times. The chain combines TRBV5-4 with TRBJ1-6; TRBD1 aligns across 8 bases. Losses at the gene ends were 4 bases for V and 10 bases for J; bases not matched to a gene: 10. Per germline, CDR1 SGHNT and CDR2 YYREEE (reference sequence). This CDR3 region has 15 residues. In DNA form, the CDR3 reads TGTGCCAGCAGCCTGACAGGGGCTCTTCTGTCACCCCTCCACTTT. Translating gives CASSLTGALLSPLHF.

CDR3 in DNA: TGCAGTGCTTGGGCGAGGGTTCAGTACTTC. It codes for CSAWARVQYF. The chain combines TRBV20-1 with TRBJ2-4; TRBD2 is a possible D gene (5 bases). CDR1 and CDR2 (germline): DFQATT, SNEGSKA (reference sequence). The V and J ends lost 5 bases and 11 bases respectively, with 10 bases between them. The CDR3 spans 10 residues.